This T cell receptor (beta chain) was recorded in a study of control samples from healthy donors and cancer patients. The assay was immunoSEQ multiplex PCR, and TCRdb's table has in-frame clones only and misses some. This sample carries about 150,000 clones, 80% to 95% of them seen once, and the ten largest clones take around 2.2%. The V gene lost 3 bases and the J gene lost 4 bases, with 18 bases spanning the gap. CDR1 and CDR2 (germline): LNHDA, SQIVND (reference sequence). This CDR3 contains 16 residues. This sequence joins TRBV19 and TRBJ1-2, with D possibly matching TRBD1 (5 bases). This clonotype was obtained from a woman aged 40 to 50 in good health. Input material: blood. As DNA, the CDR3 is TGTGCCAGTAGTATGTTAGGGGTACAGAATGCCTATGGCTACACCTTC. Its translation: CASSMLGVQNAYGYTF.